The clone carrying this T cell receptor (beta chain) was seen once. This sample stems from a study of CD8 T cells in Susac syndrome. The V and J ends lost 5 bases and 1 base, in that order; junction bases with no gene match: 20. The CDR3 spans 19 residues. Germline loops: CDR1 MNHEY, CDR2 SMNVEV (reference sequence). Random hexamers served to reverse transcribe roughly 0.45 to 1 ug RNA. The method of amplification for TCR beta CDR3 was immunoSEQ multiplex PCR, covering 54 Vbeta and 13 Jbeta. In TCRdb, the immunoSEQ multiplex PCR reads were re-called with MiXCR into one record per CDR3 protein. The sample carries some 170,000 distinct CDR3 sequences, about 94% recorded once. TCR beta sequences were obtained from blood CD8+ and CD4+ T cells. The individuals used as controls were healthy donors who had been matched for both age and sex.

The V and J genes are TRBV27 and TRBJ2-7, with TRBD1 identical over 7 bases. What was sequenced was CD4+ T cells from PBMCs. The receptor was isolated from a human donor in good health. The CDR3, as DNA: TGTGCCAGCAGTCGATCCGGACAGGCTTGGGGGCTAGCTTCCTACGAGCAGTACTTC. It codes for CASSRSGQAWGLASYEQYF.